The 23 T cell receptor beta chains below all came from one sample that was sequenced in a study of T cell changes during pregnancy in multiple sclerosis (dated by TCRdb to 2018 to 2020). The method behind the library was the immunoSEQ multiplex PCR assay. TCRdb provides this immuneACCESS table in a form limited to in-frame rearrangements. Some clones are lacking; in checked studies, under half of them reflect an unresolved V gene, and why the rest are absent is not known. In this sample the table shows just under 65,000 clones, 95% to 97% of which occur a single time. About 2.3% of the sample goes to the ten largest clones. The specimen comprised CD8+ T cells from peripheral blood mononuclear cells, sampled after pregnancy. The receptors were gathered from a female donor with multiple sclerosis, enrolled in a pregnancy study.

The gene calls are TRBV27 and TRBJ1-1; 12 bases align to TRBD1. J lost 11 bases, V lost 2 bases, and 3 bases had no gene match. Germline V gives CDR1 MNHEY, CDR2 SMNVEV (reference sequence). CDR3 length: 13 amino acids. CDR3 region: CASSLRDRGHAFF. In nucleotides, the CDR3 is TGTGCCAGCAGTTTACGGGACAGGGGGCATGCTTTCTTT.

The chain recombines TRBV19 with TRBJ2-5; 7 bases agree with TRBD1. This CDR3 contains 15 residues. Per germline, CDR1 LNHDA and CDR2 SQIVND (reference sequence). V dropped 6 bases and J dropped 0; count of bases not matched to a gene: 7. CDR3 sequence: CASSLLGQNQETQYF. CDR3 nucleotides: TGTGCCAGTAGCCTACTGGGACAGAACCAAGAGACCCAGTACTTC. Full variable domain (remainder filled in from reference TRBV19 and TRBJ2-5): DGGITQSPKYLFRKEGQNVTLSCEQNLNHDAMYWYRQDPGQGLRLIYYSQIVNDFQKGDIAEGYSVSREKKESFPLTVTSAQKNPTAFYLCASSLLGQNQETQYFGPGTRLLVL.

The chain couples TRBV27 to TRBJ1-3; D may be TRBD1 (6 bases). Germline loops: CDR1 MNHEY, CDR2 SMNVEV (reference sequence). This CDR3 has 14 residues. With 3 bases removed from V and 4 bases from J, the gap between germline ends came to 10 bases. This CDR3 reads CASSFTGSGNTIYF. Written as DNA, the CDR3 is TGTGCCAGCAGTTTCACAGGGTCAGGAAACACCATATATTTT.

The rearrangement uses TRBV27 and TRBJ2-1, with a possible D match to TRBD2 (6 bases). Looked up from germline, CDR1 is MNHEY and CDR2 is SMNVEV (reference sequence). V was trimmed by 2 bases and J by 8 bases, leaving 13 bases between them. The CDR3 spans 14 residues. The CDR3 region has the DNA TGTGCCAGCAGTTTAGGTCGGGAGTACGATGAGCAGTTCTTC. It encodes CASSLGREYDEQFF.

The chain employs TRBV5-6 and TRBJ2-3; 7 nucleotides line up with TRBD1. J was trimmed by 5 bases and V by 0 bases; bases with no gene match: 3. This CDR3 has 14 residues. CDR1 is SGHDT, CDR2 YYEEEE, per germline. CDR3 DNA sequence: TGTGCCAGCAGCTTGGGGACAGGCAAAGATACGCAGTATTTT. Translation: CASSLGTGKDTQYF.

This chain links TRBV2 with TRBJ2-1, with D possibly being TRBD2 (5 bases). The CDR3 has 13 amino acids. CDR1 and CDR2 (germline): SNHLY, FYNNEI. Trimming removed 6 bases from V and 6 bases from J, with 12 bases in between. The CDR3 bases are TGTGCCAGCAGCACCGGGAAGACCAATGAGCAGTTCTTC. This sequence encodes CASSTGKTNEQFF. Full variable domain (missing parts from reference TRBV2 and TRBJ2-1): EPEVTQTPSHQVTQMGQEVILRCVPISNHLYFYWYRQILGQKVEFLVSFYNNEISEKSEIFDDQFSVERPDGSNFTLKIRSTKLEDSAMYFCASSTGKTNEQFFGPGTRLTVL.

The chain employs TRBV2 and TRBJ2-7, with TRBD2 matching 8 bases. Germline V CDR1 and CDR2: SNHLY, FYNNEI. The CDR3 sequence is 13 residues long. Unmatched junction bases numbered 7, after V lost 5 bases and J lost 7 bases. The DNA of the CDR3 is TGTGCCAGCAGTTCCGGACTAGCTGGGGAGCAGTACTTC. Residues: CASSSGLAGEQYF.

V usage is TRBV7-9 and J usage is TRBJ1-1; 8 nucleotides align to TRBD1. The length of the CDR3 is 14 residues. V shed 8 bases and J 2 bases; nucleotides not matched to a gene: 7. Germline V gene data show CDR1 as SEHNR and CDR2 as FQNEAQ (reference sequence). The CDR3 nucleotides are TGTGCCAGCGCCGACAGGGGACTCAACACTGAAGCTTTCTTT. Amino acids: CASADRGLNTEAFF.

The chain combines TRBV20-1 with TRBJ2-1; D remains ambiguous. The germline V and J ends were trimmed by 6 bases and 5 bases, with 8 bases remaining between them. The CDR3 is made up of 11 amino acids. Germline lookup yields CDR1 DFQATT and CDR2 SNEGSKA (reference sequence). CDR3: CSALPDNEQFF. CDR3 coding DNA: TGCAGTGCCCTCCCCGACAATGAGCAGTTCTTC.

In this sample, this clone turned up once. The chain has TRBV6-1 and TRBJ1-1; D is possibly TRBD1 (6 bases). The CDR3 totals 19 residues. Germline CDR1 is MNHNS and CDR2 is SASEGT. V was shortened by 4 bases and J by 1 base, with 25 bases between the two germline ends. The chain's CDR3 is CASSVAFRDTGRENTEAFF. CDR3 sequence (DNA): TGTGCCAGCAGTGTAGCTTTTAGGGACACTGGAAGGGAGAACACTGAAGCTTTCTTT.

J is TRBJ1-1 and V is TRBV27, with D possibly matching TRBD1 (6 bases). The CDR3 runs 13 residues. From germline, CDR1 is MNHEY and CDR2 SMNVEV (reference sequence). Trimming left V 3 bases short and J 7 bases short, with 12 bases between. Here the CDR3 reads CASSLGRGIEAFF. DNA of the CDR3: TGTGCCAGCAGTTTGGGCAGGGGCATTGAAGCTTTCTTT.

V is TRBV15 and J is TRBJ2-3; 8 positions agree with TRBD2. CDR3 length equals 19 residues. The trim removed 3 bases at V and 1 base at J, leaving 15 bases unmatched. The germline gives CDR1 LNHNV, CDR2 YYDKDF (reference sequence). CDR3 protein: CATSSTQRETPGGTDTQYF. The CDR3 DNA reads as TGTGCCACCAGCAGCACTCAGCGGGAGACCCCGGGGGGCACAGATACGCAGTATTTT.

The rearrangement links TRBV7-6 to TRBJ2-7, with D unclear. There are 15 residues in the CDR3. The germline CDR1 and CDR2 sequences are SGHVS and FNYEAQ. The ends were cut back, 5 bases at V and 6 bases at J, with 20 bases in the middle. This chain's CDR3 is CASSPVASASREQYF. The CDR3 nucleotides read TGTGCCAGCAGCCCCGTTGCCAGTGCTAGTCGCGAGCAGTACTTC.

The chain has TRBV25-1 and TRBJ2-1, with TRBD2 matching 11 bases. Losses at the gene ends were 1 base for V and 6 bases for J; bases not matched to a gene: 5. CDR3 length: 16 amino acids. CDR1 and CDR2 from the germline V gene are MGHDK and SYGVNS. DNA of the CDR3: TGTGCCAGCAGTGAATTTTTAGCGGGAGGGCCCAATGAGCAGTTCTTC. It specifies CASSEFLAGGPNEQFF.

This chain links TRBV5-6 with TRBJ2-1; 11 bases fit TRBD1. The ends lost 4 bases at V and 10 bases at J; junction bases unmatched: 10. Germline V gene sequence: CDR1 SGHDT, CDR2 YYEEEE. This CDR3 is built from 15 residues. The CDR3 here is CASSPRGQGAGEQFF. The CDR3, as DNA: TGTGCCAGCAGCCCTCGAGGACAGGGGGCGGGGGAGCAGTTCTTC.

The V call is TRBV27, the J call TRBJ2-1, with a possible D match to TRBD2 (6 bases). Germline V lookup: CDR1 MNHEY, CDR2 SMNVEV (reference sequence). CDR3 size: 11 residues. The V and J ends lost 7 bases and 8 bases respectively, with 9 bases between them. The CDR3 sequence is CASIGGYEQFF. The CDR3 DNA is TGTGCCAGCATTGGAGGGTATGAGCAGTTCTTC.

The V gene is TRBV2, the J gene TRBJ2-5; D ambiguous. V lost 6 bases and J lost 0, with 8 bases in between. Germline V gene lookup returns CDR1 SNHLY and CDR2 FYNNEI. The CDR3 runs 13 residues. CDR3 amino acids: CASSRRHQETQYF. DNA of the CDR3: TGTGCCAGCAGCCGGCGGCACCAAGAGACCCAGTACTTC.

The rearrangement links TRBV7-9 to TRBJ1-3; no definite D call. The ends were cut back, 10 bases at V and 0 bases at J, with 10 bases in the middle. The CDR3 has 13 amino acids. Germline lookup yields CDR1 SEHNR and CDR2 FQNEAQ (reference sequence). This CDR3 reads CAKPWASGNTIYF. CDR3 DNA sequence: TGTGCCAAACCTTGGGCCTCTGGAAACACCATATATTTT. The full variable domain, its missing parts supplied by reference TRBV7-9 and TRBJ1-3, is DTGVSQNPRHKITKRGQNVTFRCDPISEHNRLYWYRQTLGQGPEFLTYFQNEAQLEKSRLLSDRFSAERPKGSFSTLEIQRTEQGDSAMYLCAKPWASGNTIYFGEGSWLTVV.

This clone showed up just once. The chain couples TRBV7-8 to TRBJ2-2; no clear D gene. Germline CDR1 reads SGHVS; CDR2 reads FQNEAQ. The CDR3 length is 13 residues. V dropped 2 bases and J dropped 5 bases, with 6 bases sitting between them. The CDR3 DNA follows: TGTGCCAGCAGCTTAACCGGGACCGGGGAGCTGTTTTTT. This gives the protein CASSLTGTGELFF.

This clone was counted a single time. This CDR3 is CASSYSTSGALDEQYF. The CDR3, as DNA: TGTGCCAGCAGTTACTCGACTAGCGGTGCCTTAGACGAGCAGTACTTC. J is TRBJ2-7 and V is TRBV6-6; 9 nucleotides line up with TRBD2. There are 16 residues in the CDR3. CDR1 is MNHNY and CDR2 is SVGAGI in the germline V gene (reference sequence). Losses at the gene ends were 0 bases for V and 5 bases for J; bases not matched to a gene: 8.

The rearrangement links TRBV15 to TRBJ2-1; 7 bases map to TRBD2. Germline lookup yields CDR1 LNHNV and CDR2 YYDKDF (reference sequence). This CDR3 is 18 amino acids long. V gave up 0 bases and J gave up 8 bases; unmatched junction bases: 16. In DNA form, the CDR3 reads TGTGCCACCAGCAGAGATTTTTCCGGGAGCCAACGGGGGGATGAGCAGTTCTTC. This gives the protein CATSRDFSGSQRGDEQFF.

CDR3 loop: CASSLNGHYEQYF. CDR3 bases: TGTGCCAGCAGCTTAAACGGACACTACGAGCAGTACTTC. The genes are TRBV7-2 and TRBJ2-7, with D possibly being TRBD1 (5 bases). Trimming left V 2 bases short and J 3 bases short, with 8 bases between. The CDR3 runs to 13 residues. Germline-derived CDR1 and CDR2 are SGHTA and FQGNSA.

This CDR3 is CAISDSDRFLNYGYTF. The CDR3, as DNA: TGTGCCATCAGTGACTCGGACAGGTTCTTAAACTATGGCTACACCTTC. The chain is built from TRBV10-3 and TRBJ1-2, with TRBD1 identical over 7 bases. V trimming: 3 bases; J trimming: 2 bases; junction bases outside the gene matches: 9. The CDR3 totals 16 residues. Germline values: CDR1 ENHRY, CDR2 SYGVKD.